This entry concerns a single T cell receptor (beta chain). Produced via immunoSEQ multiplex PCR; TCRdb's table is partial and in-frame only. The data hold about 120,000 clones, with 90% to 95% observed a single time. This entry comes from a study of human thymus T cells. Obtained as resections during corrective heart surgery, the thymus tissue was then studied. The sequencing input was thymus tissue. The TCR sequence derives from a boy less than two years old with a congenital heart defect but otherwise immunologically healthy.

The CDR3 protein is CASSLGTDNEKLFF. Written as DNA, the CDR3 is TGTGCCAGCAGCCTCGGGACGGATAATGAAAAACTGTTTTTT. This chain connects TRBV13 to TRBJ1-4; tentative D call: TRBD1 (5 bases). Trimming stripped 5 bases from V and 4 bases from J, with 11 bases between. The CDR3 sequence is 14 residues long. Germline-derived CDR1 and CDR2 are PRHDT and FYEKMQ (reference sequence).